These 10 T cell receptor beta chains were all obtained from the same sample, sequenced in a study of T cells in tuberculosis listed by TCRdb under 2018. The library relied on the immunoSEQ multiplex PCR assay. Here the immuneACCESS table is served through TCRdb, limited to in-frame sequences with V and J called. Missing clones are a known gap in these copies; in checked studies unresolved V genes cover under half, and the rest lacks a known reason. This sample holds nearly 60,000 clones; around 90% were observed only once. Together, the top ten hold 20% to 25% of the sample. PBMC were thawed, rested overnight, stained with a GMM-loaded CD1B tetramer, a Live/Dead dye and anti-CD3, and then sorted on a FACS Aria II. C32 glucose monomycolate purified from Rhodococcus equi was loaded onto CD1B tetramers. The material sequenced was CD1b-GMM tetramer-negative cells sorted from PBMCs. The sample's cell subset or site label, in plain terms: T cells not binding CD1B-GMM tetramer, sorted from same donor. These TCRs come from an adult woman with latent tuberculosis.

CDR3 sequence (DNA): TGTGCCAGCAGCGGGCCACCCGGGACAACCTACGAGCAGTACTTC. As protein: CASSGPPGTTYEQYF. This sequence joins TRBV5-6 and TRBJ2-7, with a possible D match to TRBD1 (6 bases). The V and J ends lost 4 bases and 2 bases respectively, with 16 bases between them. In germline, CDR1 is SGHDT, CDR2 YYEEEE. This CDR3 comprises 15 residues.

The chain joins TRBV5-4 to TRBJ2-7; 13 nucleotides match TRBD2. CDR3 length: 15 amino acids. Trimming at V came to 4 bases and at J to 2 bases, leaving 3 bases not matched to a gene. CDR1 SGHNT and CDR2 YYREEE come from the germline V gene (reference sequence). In DNA, the CDR3 is TGTGCCAGCAGCCCGGGACTAGCGGGAACCTACGAGCAGTACTTC. It translates to CASSPGLAGTYEQYF.

The chain recombines TRBV7-9 with TRBJ1-1, with D tentatively TRBD1 (5 bases). Trimming removed 5 bases at V and 1 base at J, with 11 bases between. Germline-derived CDR1 and CDR2 are SEHNR and FQNEAQ (reference sequence). The CDR3 is made up of 14 amino acids. The CDR3 spells CASSPFDRNTEAFF. The CDR3 nucleotides read TGTGCCAGCAGCCCATTTGACAGGAACACTGAAGCTTTCTTT. Full variable domain (outside the CDR3, taken from reference TRBV7-9 and TRBJ1-1): DTGVSQNPRHKITKRGQNVTFRCDPISEHNRLYWYRQTLGQGPEFLTYFQNEAQLEKSRLLSDRFSAERPKGSFSTLEIQRTEQGDSAMYLCASSPFDRNTEAFFGQGTRLTVV.

The V call is TRBV9, the J call TRBJ2-2; a weak D match, TRBD1 (6 bases). The V end was cut by 2 bases, the J end by 7 bases, with 9 bases between. The germline V gene encodes CDR1 SGDLS and CDR2 YYNGEE. CDR3 length equals 13 residues. CDR3: CASSVWGHGELFF. CDR3 DNA: TGTGCCAGCAGCGTTTGGGGGCACGGGGAGCTGTTTTTT.

V gene TRBV5-1 combines with J gene TRBJ2-2; 14 bases line up with TRBD2. The CDR3 length is 17 residues. The germline V gene encodes CDR1 SGHRS and CDR2 YFSETQ. V dropped 4 bases and J dropped 5; count of bases not matched to a gene: 7. The CDR3 DNA follows: TGCGCCAGCAGCAAGGGGACTAGCGGGAGTTTAACCGGGGAGCTGTTTTTT. It is translated as CASSKGTSGSLTGELFF.

J is TRBJ2-1 and V is TRBV7-3, with D possibly being TRBD2 (5 bases). Trimming took off 8 bases at V and 9 bases at J, with 17 bases between the two ends. Germline V CDR1 and CDR2: SGHTA, FQGTGA. CDR3 length equals 13 residues. CDR3 sequence: CASAGETTVEQFF. The CDR3 region has the DNA TGTGCCAGCGCTGGGGAGACAACGGTTGAGCAGTTCTTC. Complete variable domain (other parts from reference TRBV7-3 and TRBJ2-1): GAGVSQTPSNKVTEKGKYVELRCDPISGHTALYWYRQSLGQGPEFLIYFQGTGAADDSGLPNDRFFAVRPEGSVSTLKIQRTERGDSAVYLCASAGETTVEQFFGPGTRLTVL.

The V and J genes are TRBV30 and TRBJ2-3; weak D call: TRBD1 (5 bases). Trimming shortened V by 4 bases and J by 0 bases, and 11 bases separated the two germline ends. The germline CDR1 and CDR2 sequences are GTSNPN and SVGIG (reference sequence). The CDR3 totals 14 residues. The DNA of the CDR3 is TGTGCCTGGAAGGGGTTAGGGAGCACAGATACGCAGTATTTT. Protein sequence: CAWKGLGSTDTQYF.

This clone has only a few counts. The chain's CDR3 is CASSRGQGAVETQYF. In DNA form, the CDR3 reads TGTGCCAGCAGCCGGGGACAGGGGGCAGTGGAGACCCAGTACTTC. The chain couples TRBV7-9 to TRBJ2-5; 12 bases are shared with TRBD1. The CDR3 spans 15 residues. V lost 5 bases and J lost 5; bases outside the gene matches: 6. Germline CDR1 and CDR2: SEHNR and FQNEAQ (reference sequence). The variable domain in full, with the rest retrieved from reference TRBV7-9 and TRBJ2-5, is DTGVSQNPRHKITKRGQNVTFRCDPISEHNRLYWYRQTLGQGPEFLTYFQNEAQLEKSRLLSDRFSAERPKGSFSTLEIQRTEQGDSAMYLCASSRGQGAVETQYFGPGTRLLVL.

The chain carries TRBV4-1 and TRBJ2-1; 7 nucleotides agree with TRBD1. The CDR3 extends over 17 amino acids. Looked up from germline, CDR1 is MGHRA and CDR2 is YSYEKL. With V trimmed by 4 bases and J by 7 bases, 16 bases remained unmatched. This chain's CDR3 is CASSLSDRTSWGNEQFF. In DNA form, the CDR3 reads TGCGCCAGCAGCCTATCGGACAGGACTTCCTGGGGGAATGAGCAGTTCTTC.

This sequence joins TRBV29-1 and TRBJ2-1; perhaps TRBD2 as D (6 bases). The V gene's germline CDR1 is SQVTM and CDR2 ANQGSEA. This CDR3 region has 11 residues. V was trimmed by 6 bases and J by 8 bases, leaving 11 bases between them. CDR3 bases: TGCAGCGTGGGAGGAGGGTATGAGCAGTTCTTC. It is translated as CSVGGGYEQFF.